Listed here are 28 T cell receptor beta chains from one sample, sequenced in a study of identical twins. TCRdb itself ran the 5' RACE reads through MiXCR, one entry per CDR3 protein. The profile shows approximately 190,000 distinct CDR3 sequences, 15% of them singletons. These sequences were also reported in another study, on T cells expressing NK-cell markers.

The sequenced sample consisted of CD8+ T cells sorted from blood. Every receptor here comes from a woman between 18 and 29 years old in good health.

This chain links TRBV3-1 with TRBJ2-2, with D perhaps TRBD1 or TRBD2 (6 bases each). V lost 3 bases, J lost 7 bases, and 21 bases lay in between. The CDR3 has 17 amino acids. Germline lookup yields CDR1 LGHDT and CDR2 YNNKEL (reference sequence). The CDR3 here is CASSHVRRGRDNGELFF. The DNA of the CDR3 is TGTGCCAGCAGCCACGTCCGGAGGGGCAGGGACAACGGGGAGCTGTTTTTT.

In its sample, this clonotype was seen many times. The chain employs TRBV20-1 and TRBJ1-1; weak D call: TRBD1 (6 bases). CDR1 is DFQATT, CDR2 SNEGSKA, per germline (reference sequence). The CDR3 runs to 17 residues. CDR3 region: CRGDVRATGLGGTEAFF. The DNA of the CDR3 is TGCAGAGGGGACGTAAGAGCGACAGGCCTGGGAGGCACTGAAGCTTTCTTT.

There are a few counts of this clonotype. The genes are TRBV25-1 and TRBJ2-1; possibly TRBD2 for D (5 bases). The CDR3 has 11 residues. V gave up 10 bases and J gave up 9 bases, with 13 bases separating them. CDR1 is MGHDK, CDR2 SYGVNS, per germline. Written as DNA, the CDR3 is TGTGCCACCTGGCGCGGAGGTGAGCAGTTCTTC. This codes for CATWRGGEQFF. The whole variable domain, remainder taken from reference TRBV25-1 and TRBJ2-1, is EADIYQTPRYLVIGTGKKITLECSQTMGHDKMYWYQQDPGMELHLIHYSYGVNSTEKGDLSSESTVSRIRTEHFPLTLESARPSHTSQYLCATWRGGEQFFGPGTRLTVL.

This clonotype has just a few counts. The chain couples TRBV10-2 to TRBJ2-3, with 8 nucleotides matching TRBD2. Germline values: CDR1 WSHSY, CDR2 SAAADI. The CDR3 has 15 amino acids. Trimming cost V 6 bases and J 4 bases; bases outside gene matches: 9. The CDR3 is CASRRSGRGSDTQYF. The CDR3 DNA follows: TGCGCCAGCAGAAGGAGCGGGAGAGGCTCAGATACGCAGTATTTT.

This clonotype was seen more than once but under ten times. The J gene is TRBJ2-7, the V gene TRBV6-1, with 7 bases lining up with TRBD2. Losses at the gene ends were 5 bases for V and 4 bases for J; bases not matched to a gene: 8. CDR1 is MNHNS and CDR2 is SASEGT in the germline V gene. CDR3 size: 14 residues. CDR3 amino acids: CASSPWSGTYEQYF. Written as DNA, the CDR3 is TGTGCCAGCAGTCCATGGAGCGGGACTTACGAGCAGTACTTC.

This clonotype was observed at least ten times. The chain combines TRBV6-4 with TRBJ2-3; 10 positions match TRBD2. Germline values: CDR1 MRHNA, CDR2 SNTAGT. The CDR3 has 15 residues. Trimming took 4 bases from V and 1 from J; bases not matched to a gene: 2. CDR3 bases: TGTGCCAGCAGTGCCACTAGCGGGGGCACAGATACGCAGTATTTT. Protein product: CASSATSGGTDTQYF.

This chain links TRBV20-1 with TRBJ2-4; D is ambiguous. V was cut by 0 bases and J by 6 bases, with 15 bases left in between. The germline V gene has CDR1 DFQATT and CDR2 SNEGSKA (reference sequence). The CDR3 contains 15 residues. The CDR3 DNA follows: TGCAGTGCTAGAGACGGTGTAGGGATGATAAACATTCAGTACTTC. It translates to CSARDGVGMINIQYF.

This clonotype was observed a few times. The V and J genes are TRBV4-1 and TRBJ1-2; D is uncertain. The germline V and J ends were trimmed by 3 bases and 8 bases, with 13 bases remaining between them. Per germline, CDR1 MGHRA and CDR2 YSYEKL. This CDR3 comprises 13 residues. CDR3 in amino acids: CASSQGGSGGYTF. The CDR3 DNA reads as TGCGCCAGCAGCCAGGGAGGGTCCGGGGGCTACACCTTC.

This clonotype was seen only a few times. This chain uses TRBV27 with TRBJ2-3, with D perhaps matching TRBD1 (6 bases). The V end was cut by 5 bases, the J end by 1 base, with 16 bases between. CDR1 is MNHEY and CDR2 is SMNVEV in the germline V gene (reference sequence). This CDR3 is 16 amino acids long. In DNA, the CDR3 is TGTGCCAGCAGTCCCCTCAGGGCAGGGGGCACAGATACGCAGTATTTT. It yields the protein CASSPLRAGGTDTQYF.

This clonotype was detected many times. The V gene is TRBV4-3, the J gene TRBJ2-2; perhaps TRBD2 as D (5 bases). The ends were cut back, 1 base at V and 5 bases at J, with 8 bases in the middle. Looked up from germline, CDR1 is LGHNA and CDR2 is YSLEER. There are 14 residues in the CDR3. The CDR3 loop is CASSQGSGTGELFF. The CDR3 DNA is TGCGCCAGCAGCCAAGGATCGGGGACCGGGGAGCTGTTTTTT.

The chain uses TRBV12-3 or TRBV12-4 and TRBJ2-7, with D unresolved. V was clipped by 3 bases and J by 4 bases, with 16 bases between them. This CDR3 region has 15 residues. The CDR3 DNA follows: TGTGCCAGCAGTTTTTGGTCCACAACGACGTACGAGCAGTACTTC. Its translation is CASSFWSTTTYEQYF.

The chain joins TRBV7-8 to TRBJ2-1, with 7 bases fitting TRBD2. V gave up 3 bases and J gave up 4 bases; unmatched junction bases: 9. CDR1 and CDR2 from the germline V gene are SGHVS and FQNEAQ. The CDR3 length is 16 residues. For the CDR3, the DNA is TGTGCCAGCAGCTTCGGGTCGACGGGGGGATACAATGAGCAGTTCTTC. Amino acids: CASSFGSTGGYNEQFF.

The J gene is TRBJ2-7, the V gene TRBV4-3; 13 nucleotides match TRBD2. V shed 4 bases and J 5 bases; nucleotides not matched to a gene: 8. The CDR3 has 16 amino acids. Germline V gene data show CDR1 as LGHNA and CDR2 as YSLEER. As DNA, the CDR3 is TGCGCCAGCAGCCCCTCCTGGACTAGCGGGAGTAACGAGCAGTACTTC. This codes for CASSPSWTSGSNEQYF.

J is TRBJ2-7 and V is TRBV29-1; TRBD2 matches at 8 bases. The CDR3 has 16 amino acids. J gave up 3 bases and V 5 bases, and 15 bases lay outside the gene matches. Germline values: CDR1 SQVTM, CDR2 ANQGSEA. The CDR3 DNA sequence: TGCAGCGTTTGGGCTAGCGGGCTCTCCGGGGACTACGAGCAGTACTTC. Amino acid sequence: CSVWASGLSGDYEQYF.

The gene calls are TRBV27 and TRBJ1-2, with D possibly being TRBD1 (6 bases). V was pared by 6 bases and J by 3 bases, with 23 bases between. There are 17 residues in the CDR3. The V gene's germline CDR1 is MNHEY and CDR2 SMNVEV (reference sequence). CDR3: CASRGPKGRGGYYGYTF. CDR3 coding DNA: TGTGCCAGCAGGGGGCCCAAAGGCAGGGGAGGTTACTATGGCTACACCTTC.

The chain combines TRBV10-3 with TRBJ2-5; tentative D call: TRBD2 (6 bases). This CDR3 is 16 amino acids long. With 0 bases removed from V and 4 bases from J, the gap between germline ends came to 15 bases. Per the germline V gene, CDR1 is ENHRY and CDR2 is SYGVKD. The CDR3 is CAISESISRRGETQYF. The CDR3 bases are TGTGCCATCAGTGAGTCGATCTCGCGGAGGGGAGAGACCCAGTACTTC.

The chain is built from TRBV25-1 and TRBJ2-1; 7 nucleotides line up with TRBD2. V gave up 3 bases and J gave up 4 bases; unmatched junction bases: 6. Germline V gene lookup returns CDR1 MGHDK and CDR2 SYGVNS. This CDR3 has 15 amino acids. The CDR3 region is CASSDWSGTYNEQFF. The CDR3 DNA is TGTGCCAGCAGTGATTGGAGCGGGACTTACAATGAGCAGTTCTTC.

The J gene is TRBJ2-7, the V gene TRBV9; D might be TRBD1 or TRBD2, each matching 5 bases. Trimming took off 4 bases at V and 2 bases at J, with 13 bases between the two ends. The CDR3 length is 14 residues. The germline gives CDR1 SGDLS, CDR2 YYNGEE. As DNA, the CDR3 is TGTGCCAGCAGCCCCATCGGGGACGCCTACGAGCAGTACTTC. This sequence encodes CASSPIGDAYEQYF. The entire variable domain, with the rest obtained from reference TRBV9 and TRBJ2-7, is as follows: DSGVTQTPKHLITATGQRVTLRCSPRSGDLSVYWYQQSLDQGLQFLIQYYNGEERAKGNILERFSAQQFPDLHSELNLSSLELGDSALYFCASSPIGDAYEQYFGPGTRLTVT.

This clonotype appeared a few times. The J gene is TRBJ1-1, the V gene TRBV29-1, with D perhaps matching TRBD1 (5 bases). Germline CDR1 and CDR2: SQVTM and ANQGSEA. The V and J ends lost 7 bases and 0 bases respectively, with 9 bases between them. CDR3 size: 12 residues. The CDR3, as DNA: TGCAGCGCGGGACGGTTGAACACTGAAGCTTTCTTT. This gives the protein CSAGRLNTEAFF. Full variable domain (outside the CDR3, taken from reference TRBV29-1 and TRBJ1-1): SAVISQKPSRDICQRGTSLTIQCQVDSQVTMMFWYRQQPGQSLTLIATANQGSEATYESGFVIDKFPISRPNLTFSTLTVSNMSPEDSSIYLCSAGRLNTEAFFGQGTRLTVV.

V is TRBV19 and J is TRBJ2-7, with D perhaps matching TRBD1 or TRBD2 (5 bases each). CDR1 LNHDA and CDR2 SQIVND come from the germline V gene (reference sequence). This CDR3 is 14 amino acids long. Between the trimmed V and J ends, which lost 2 bases and 0 bases, there was a span of 8 bases. Here the CDR3 DNA reads TGTGCCAGTAGTATAAGGGACGGCTCCTACGAGCAGTACTTC. Amino acid sequence: CASSIRDGSYEQYF.

The chain's CDR3 is CASSTRTGDTEAFF. The CDR3, as DNA: TGTGCCAGCAGCACGAGGACAGGGGACACTGAAGCTTTCTTT. The V gene is TRBV9, the J gene TRBJ1-1; 9 bases align to TRBD1. The CDR3 contains 14 residues. Germline CDR1 and CDR2: SGDLS and YYNGEE. The junction had 4 bases not matched to a gene; V was cut back by 4 bases and J by 3 bases.

This clonotype has a handful of counts. The genes are TRBV7-2 and TRBJ1-1; D may be TRBD1 (5 bases). Germline V gives CDR1 SGHTA, CDR2 FQGNSA. Trimming stripped 3 bases from V and 5 bases from J, with 10 bases between. This CDR3 region has 13 residues. CDR3: CASSFNGGTEAFF. CDR3 sequence (DNA): TGTGCCAGCAGCTTTAATGGGGGGACTGAAGCTTTCTTT.

This clonotype appeared a few times. The rearrangement uses TRBV29-1 and TRBJ2-1, with TRBD2 matching over 8 bases. The CDR3 sequence is 16 residues long. The junction had 10 bases not matched to a gene; V was cut back by 0 bases and J by 6 bases. Germline CDR1 is SQVTM and CDR2 is ANQGSEA. The CDR3 is CSVEDEGLAGSNEQFF. CDR3 sequence (DNA): TGCAGCGTTGAAGATGAAGGCCTAGCGGGTAGCAATGAGCAGTTCTTC.

This clonotype was seen only a few times. CDR3 sequence: CASSALGGPGDEQFF. The CDR3 DNA sequence: TGTGCCAGCAGCGCTCTGGGAGGGCCAGGCGATGAGCAGTTCTTC. V is TRBV9 and J is TRBJ2-1, with 7 bases fitting TRBD2. V lost 3 bases and J lost 8; bases outside the gene matches: 11. CDR1 and CDR2 (germline): SGDLS, YYNGEE. The CDR3 is 15 amino acids.

This clonotype appeared a few times. The CDR3 DNA is TGTGCCAGCAGCTCCCCCTATGGGGGGGCGTACGAGCAGTACTTC. Translation: CASSSPYGGAYEQYF. The chain carries TRBV11-2 and TRBJ2-7, with D perhaps matching TRBD2 (7 bases). Germline CDR1 SGHAT, CDR2 FQNNGV. Trimming stripped 4 bases from V and 4 bases from J, with 17 bases between. The CDR3 is 15 residues long.

The V gene is TRBV7-9, the J gene TRBJ2-1; possibly TRBD1 for D (6 bases). The CDR3 loop spans 13 amino acids. The germline CDR1 and CDR2 sequences are SEHNR and FQNEAQ (reference sequence). V was shortened by 6 bases and J by 7 bases, with 13 bases between the two germline ends. CDR3 DNA: TGTGCCAGCAGTTGGACACAGGGAAATGAGCAGTTCTTC. Protein: CASSWTQGNEQFF.

V usage is TRBV12-3 or TRBV12-4 and J usage is TRBJ2-1; D is possibly TRBD2 (5 bases). This CDR3 contains 15 residues. V shed 3 bases and J shed 1 base, with 10 bases lying between them. This CDR3 is CASSFGGPSYNEQFF. DNA of the CDR3: TGTGCCAGCAGTTTCGGCGGGCCGTCCTACAATGAGCAGTTCTTC.

The sample holds many counts of this clonotype. The gene calls are TRBV15 and TRBJ2-5; TRBD2 might be the D (6 bases). From germline, CDR1 is LNHNV and CDR2 YYDKDF (reference sequence). The CDR3 runs to 14 residues. Trimming pared 1 base from V and 5 bases from J, leaving 11 bases between. Here the CDR3 reads CATSRARGMETQYF. The CDR3 nucleotides read TGTGCCACCAGCAGAGCTCGGGGGATGGAGACCCAGTACTTC.